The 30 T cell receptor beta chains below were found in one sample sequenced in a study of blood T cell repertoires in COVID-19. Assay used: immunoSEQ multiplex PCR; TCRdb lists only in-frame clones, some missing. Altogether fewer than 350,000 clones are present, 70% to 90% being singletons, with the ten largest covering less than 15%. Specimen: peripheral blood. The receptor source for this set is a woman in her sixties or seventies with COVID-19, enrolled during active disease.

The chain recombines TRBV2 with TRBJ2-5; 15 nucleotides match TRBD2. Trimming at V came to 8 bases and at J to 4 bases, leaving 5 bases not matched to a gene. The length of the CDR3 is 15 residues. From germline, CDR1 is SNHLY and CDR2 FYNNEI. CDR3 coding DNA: TGTGCCAGCGGACTAGCGGGGGGGATTGGAGAGACCCAGTACTTC. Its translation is CASGLAGGIGETQYF.

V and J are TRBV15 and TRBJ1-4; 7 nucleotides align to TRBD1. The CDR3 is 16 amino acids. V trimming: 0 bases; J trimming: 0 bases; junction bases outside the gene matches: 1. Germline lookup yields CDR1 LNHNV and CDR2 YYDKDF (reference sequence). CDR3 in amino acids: CATSREGQPTNEKLFF. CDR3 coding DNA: TGTGCCACCAGCAGAGAGGGACAGCCAACTAATGAAAAACTGTTTTTT.

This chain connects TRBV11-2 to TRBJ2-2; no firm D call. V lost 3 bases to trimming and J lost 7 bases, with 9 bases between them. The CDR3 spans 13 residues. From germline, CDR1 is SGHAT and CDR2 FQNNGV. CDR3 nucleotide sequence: TGTGCCAGCAGCTTGCTTCTATTCGGGGAGCTGTTTTTT. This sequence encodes CASSLLLFGELFF.

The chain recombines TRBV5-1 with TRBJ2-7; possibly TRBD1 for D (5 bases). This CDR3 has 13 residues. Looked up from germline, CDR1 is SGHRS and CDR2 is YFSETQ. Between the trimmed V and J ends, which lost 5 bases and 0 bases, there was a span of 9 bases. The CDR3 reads CASRLTASYEQYF. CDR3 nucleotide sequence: TGCGCCAGCAGGTTGACAGCCTCCTACGAGCAGTACTTC.

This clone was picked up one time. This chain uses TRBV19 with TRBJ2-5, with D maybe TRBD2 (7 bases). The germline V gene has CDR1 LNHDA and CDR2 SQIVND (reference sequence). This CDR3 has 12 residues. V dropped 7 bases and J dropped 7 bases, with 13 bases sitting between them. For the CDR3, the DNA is TGTGCCAGTAAGGCGGGGGCCGGGACCCAGTACTTC. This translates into CASKAGAGTQYF. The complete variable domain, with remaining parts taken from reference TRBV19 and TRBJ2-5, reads DGGITQSPKYLFRKEGQNVTLSCEQNLNHDAMYWYRQDPGQGLRLIYYSQIVNDFQKGDIAEGYSVSREKKESFPLTVTSAQKNPTAFYLCASKAGAGTQYFGPGTRLLVL.

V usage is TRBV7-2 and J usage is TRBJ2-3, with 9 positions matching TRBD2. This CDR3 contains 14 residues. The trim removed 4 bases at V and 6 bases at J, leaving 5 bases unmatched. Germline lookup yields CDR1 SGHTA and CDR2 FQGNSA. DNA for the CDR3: TGTGCCAGCAGCTCGCGGGGGGGCCAGGATACGCAGTATTTT. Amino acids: CASSSRGGQDTQYF.

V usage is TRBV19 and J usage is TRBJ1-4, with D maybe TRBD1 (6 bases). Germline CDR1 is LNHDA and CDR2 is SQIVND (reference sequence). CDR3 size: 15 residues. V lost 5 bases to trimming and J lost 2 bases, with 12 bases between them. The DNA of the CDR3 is TGTGCCAGTAGTGCTACACAGGGCACTAATGAAAAACTGTTTTTT. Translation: CASSATQGTNEKLFF.

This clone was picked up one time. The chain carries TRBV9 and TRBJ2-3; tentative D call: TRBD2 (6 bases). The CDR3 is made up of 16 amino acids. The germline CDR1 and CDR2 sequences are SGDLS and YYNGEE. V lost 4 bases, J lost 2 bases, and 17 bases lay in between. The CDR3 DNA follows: TGTGCCAGCAGCTCGATAGGAGGGGCTGTCACAGATACGCAGTATTTT. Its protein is CASSSIGGAVTDTQYF.

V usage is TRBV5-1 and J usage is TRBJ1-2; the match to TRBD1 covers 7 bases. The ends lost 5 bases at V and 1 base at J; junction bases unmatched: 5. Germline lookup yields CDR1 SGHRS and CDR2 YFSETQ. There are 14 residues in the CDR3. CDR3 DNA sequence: TGCGCCAGCAGAGTCGGGACAGATAACTATGGCTACACCTTC. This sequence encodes CASRVGTDNYGYTF. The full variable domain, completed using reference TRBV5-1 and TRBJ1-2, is KAGVTQTPRYLIKTRGQQVTLSCSPISGHRSVSWYQQTPGQGLQFLFEYFSETQRNKGNFPGRFSGRQFSNSRSEMNVSTLELGDSALYLCASRVGTDNYGYTFGSGTRLTVV.

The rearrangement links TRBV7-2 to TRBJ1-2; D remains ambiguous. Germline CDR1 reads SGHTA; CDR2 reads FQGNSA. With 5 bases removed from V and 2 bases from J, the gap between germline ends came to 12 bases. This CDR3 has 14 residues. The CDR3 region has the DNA TGTGCCAGCAGCCCTCGTACAGAGAACTATGGCTACACCTTC. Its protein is CASSPRTENYGYTF.

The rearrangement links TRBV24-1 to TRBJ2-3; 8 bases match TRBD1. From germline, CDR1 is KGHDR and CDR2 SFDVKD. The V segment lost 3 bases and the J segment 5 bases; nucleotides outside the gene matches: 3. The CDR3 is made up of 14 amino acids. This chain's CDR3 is CATSDPRGQDTQYF. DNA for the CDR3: TGTGCCACCAGTGATCCCAGGGGGCAAGATACGCAGTATTTT.

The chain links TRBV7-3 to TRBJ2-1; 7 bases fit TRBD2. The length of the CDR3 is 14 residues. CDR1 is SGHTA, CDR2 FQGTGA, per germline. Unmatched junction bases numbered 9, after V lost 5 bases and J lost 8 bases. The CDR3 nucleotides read TGTGCCAGCAGCGCCGGACTAGTAGGCGATGAGCAGTTCTTC. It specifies CASSAGLVGDEQFF.

The CDR3 region is CASSADISSTDTQYF. CDR3 bases: TGTGCCAGCAGCGCAGACATTTCTAGCACAGATACGCAGTATTTT. The V and J genes are TRBV9 and TRBJ2-3; D call uncertain. V was cut by 3 bases and J by 0 bases, with 11 bases left in between. This CDR3 has 15 amino acids. Per the germline V gene, CDR1 is SGDLS and CDR2 is YYNGEE.

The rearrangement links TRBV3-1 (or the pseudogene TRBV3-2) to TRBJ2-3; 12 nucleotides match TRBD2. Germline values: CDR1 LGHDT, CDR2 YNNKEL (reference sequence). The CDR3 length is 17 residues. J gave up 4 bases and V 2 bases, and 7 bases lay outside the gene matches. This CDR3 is CASSQISSGGASDTQYF. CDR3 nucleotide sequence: TGTGCCAGCAGCCAAATTTCTAGCGGGGGGGCCTCAGATACGCAGTATTTT.

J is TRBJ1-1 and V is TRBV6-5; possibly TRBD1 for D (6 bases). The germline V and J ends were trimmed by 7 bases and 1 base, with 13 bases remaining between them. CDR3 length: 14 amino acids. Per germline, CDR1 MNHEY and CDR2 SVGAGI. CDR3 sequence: CASNRQAANTEAFF. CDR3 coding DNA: TGTGCCAGCAACAGACAGGCGGCGAACACTGAAGCTTTCTTT.

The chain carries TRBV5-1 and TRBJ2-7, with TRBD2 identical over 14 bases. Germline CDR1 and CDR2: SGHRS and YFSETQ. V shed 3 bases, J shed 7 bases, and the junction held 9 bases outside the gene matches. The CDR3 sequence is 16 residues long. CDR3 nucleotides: TGCGCCAGCAGCTCTACGCCGGGACTAGCGGGGGATGAGCAGTACTTC. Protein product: CASSSTPGLAGDEQYF.

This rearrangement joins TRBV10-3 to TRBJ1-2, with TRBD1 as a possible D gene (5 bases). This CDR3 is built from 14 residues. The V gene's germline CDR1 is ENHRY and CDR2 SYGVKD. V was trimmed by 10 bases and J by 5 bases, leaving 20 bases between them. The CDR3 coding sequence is TGTGCCACCTGGCACGGAACGGGGGAGTATGGCTACACCTTC. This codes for CATWHGTGEYGYTF.

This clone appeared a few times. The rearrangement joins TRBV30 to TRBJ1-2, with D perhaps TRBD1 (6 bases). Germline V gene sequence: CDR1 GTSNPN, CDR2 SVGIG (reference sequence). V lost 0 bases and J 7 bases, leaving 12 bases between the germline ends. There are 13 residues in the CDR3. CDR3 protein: CAWSVRGFGGYTF. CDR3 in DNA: TGTGCCTGGAGTGTAAGGGGGTTCGGTGGCTACACCTTC.

The CDR3 loop is CASSLTVGYGYTF. For the CDR3, the DNA is TGTGCCAGCAGTTTGACAGTCGGCTATGGCTACACCTTC. V and J are TRBV27 and TRBJ1-2; weak D call: TRBD1 (5 bases). CDR1 is MNHEY and CDR2 is SMNVEV in the germline V gene (reference sequence). The CDR3 covers 13 residues. V lost 3 bases to trimming and J lost 4 bases, with 9 bases between them.

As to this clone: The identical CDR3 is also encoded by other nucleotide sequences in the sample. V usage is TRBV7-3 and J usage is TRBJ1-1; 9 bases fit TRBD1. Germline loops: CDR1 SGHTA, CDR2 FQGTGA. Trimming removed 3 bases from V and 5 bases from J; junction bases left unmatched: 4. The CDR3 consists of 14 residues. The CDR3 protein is CASSLRGQGTEAFF. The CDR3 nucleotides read TGTGCCAGCAGCTTGAGGGGACAGGGTACTGAAGCTTTCTTT.

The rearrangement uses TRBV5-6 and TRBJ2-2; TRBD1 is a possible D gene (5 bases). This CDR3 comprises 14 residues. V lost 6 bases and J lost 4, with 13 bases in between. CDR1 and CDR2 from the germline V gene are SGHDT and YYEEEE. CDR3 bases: TGTGCCAGCACAAGGGGATCGGCCACCGGGGAGCTGTTTTTT. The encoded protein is CASTRGSATGELFF.

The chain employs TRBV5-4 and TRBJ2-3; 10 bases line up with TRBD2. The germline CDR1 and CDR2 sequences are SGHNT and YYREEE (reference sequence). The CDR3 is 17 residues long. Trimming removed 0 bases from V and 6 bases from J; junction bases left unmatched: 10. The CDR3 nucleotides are TGTGCCAGCAGCTTGGGACTAGCGGGCCCTGCAAGTGATACGCAGTATTTT. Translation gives CASSLGLAGPASDTQYF. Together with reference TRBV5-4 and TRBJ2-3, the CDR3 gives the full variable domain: ETGVTQSPTHLIKTRGQQVTLRCSSQSGHNTVSWYQQALGQGPQFIFQYYREEENGRGNFPPRFSGLQFPNYSSELNVNALELDDSALYLCASSLGLAGPASDTQYFGPGTRLTVL.

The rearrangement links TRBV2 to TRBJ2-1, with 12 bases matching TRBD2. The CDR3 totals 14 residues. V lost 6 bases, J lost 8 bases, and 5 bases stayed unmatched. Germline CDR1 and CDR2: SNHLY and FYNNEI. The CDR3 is CASRATSGGDEQFF. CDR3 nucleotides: TGTGCCAGCAGGGCGACTAGCGGGGGTGATGAGCAGTTCTTC.

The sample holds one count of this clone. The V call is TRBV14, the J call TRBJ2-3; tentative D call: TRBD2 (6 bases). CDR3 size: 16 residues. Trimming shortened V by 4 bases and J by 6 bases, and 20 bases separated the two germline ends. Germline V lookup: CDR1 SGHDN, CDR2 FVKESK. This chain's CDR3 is CASSLGSLAIRDTQYF. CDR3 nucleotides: TGTGCCAGCAGCCTGGGGTCTCTAGCGATCAGGGATACGCAGTATTTT. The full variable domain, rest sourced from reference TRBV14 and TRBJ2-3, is EAGVTQFPSHSVIEKGQTVTLRCDPISGHDNLYWYRRVMGKEIKFLLHFVKESKQDESGMPNNRFLAERTGGTYSTLKVQPAELEDSGVYFCASSLGSLAIRDTQYFGPGTRLTVL.

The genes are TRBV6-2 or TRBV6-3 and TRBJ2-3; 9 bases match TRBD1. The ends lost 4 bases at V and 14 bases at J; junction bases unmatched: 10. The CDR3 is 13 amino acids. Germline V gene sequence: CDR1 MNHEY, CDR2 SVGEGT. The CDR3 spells CASSSSAGQGGYF. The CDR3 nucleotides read TGTGCCAGCAGTTCGTCGGCGGGACAGGGAGGGTATTTT.

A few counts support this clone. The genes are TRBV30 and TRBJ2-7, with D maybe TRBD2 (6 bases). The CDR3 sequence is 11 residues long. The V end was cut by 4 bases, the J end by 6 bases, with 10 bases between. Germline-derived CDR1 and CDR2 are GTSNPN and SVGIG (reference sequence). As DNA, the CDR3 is TGTGCCTGGAACGGGGGTCTCGAGCAGTACTTC. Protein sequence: CAWNGGLEQYF.

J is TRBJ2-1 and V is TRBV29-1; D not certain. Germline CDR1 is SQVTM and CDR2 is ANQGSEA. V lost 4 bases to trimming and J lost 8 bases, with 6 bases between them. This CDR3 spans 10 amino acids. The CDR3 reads CSVAQDEQFF. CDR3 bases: TGCAGCGTTGCACAAGATGAGCAGTTCTTC.

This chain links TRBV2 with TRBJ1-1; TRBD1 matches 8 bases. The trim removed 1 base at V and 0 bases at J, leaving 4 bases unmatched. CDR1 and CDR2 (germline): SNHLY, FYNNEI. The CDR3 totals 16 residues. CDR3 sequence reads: CASSEGPQGVNTEAFF. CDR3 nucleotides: TGTGCCAGCAGTGAAGGGCCACAGGGGGTGAACACTGAAGCTTTCTTT.

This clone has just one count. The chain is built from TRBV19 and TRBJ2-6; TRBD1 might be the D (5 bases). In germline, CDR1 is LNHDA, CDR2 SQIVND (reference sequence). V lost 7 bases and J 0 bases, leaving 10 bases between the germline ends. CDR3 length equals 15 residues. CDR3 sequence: CASTRQSSGANVLTF. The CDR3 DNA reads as TGTGCCAGTACCCGACAGAGCTCTGGGGCCAACGTCCTGACTTTC.

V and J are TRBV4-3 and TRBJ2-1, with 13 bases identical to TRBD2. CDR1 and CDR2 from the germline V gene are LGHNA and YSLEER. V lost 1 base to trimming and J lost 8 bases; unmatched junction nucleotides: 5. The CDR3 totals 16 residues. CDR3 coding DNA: TGCGCCAGCAGCCAAGGTGGGACTAGCGGGGTCCATGAGCAGTTCTTC. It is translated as CASSQGGTSGVHEQFF.